These T cell receptor beta chains were read from a single sample in a study of blood T cell repertoires in COVID-19. The data were produced by immunoSEQ multiplex PCR, yet TCRdb's version contains in-frame clones alone and is incomplete. There are a few hundred thousand clones in the sample; about 86% occur only once, and less than 2.5% lies in the top ten. Sequencing was done on a sample of peripheral blood. Every receptor here comes from a woman aged 55-69 years with acute or convalescent COVID-19. Both conserved end residues are part of each CDR3.

CDR3 protein	V gene	J gene
CASGDFPGQANEKLFF	TRBV2	TRBJ1-4
CASSARGAGSYGYTF	TRBV4-3	TRBJ1-2
CASSSTKGMVTEAFF	TRBV6-5	TRBJ1-1
CASSLLLTVGAEQFF	TRBV11-2	TRBJ2-1
CASSLQGRKGYTF	TRBV12-3/TRBV12-4	TRBJ1-2
CASSPVNRENTGELFF	TRBV7-9	TRBJ2-2
CASSPGLAGVLSYNEQFF	TRBV7-2	TRBJ2-1
CASRYRQGLDSDTQYF	TRBV6-6	TRBJ2-3
CASSPFTGDTQYF	TRBV19	TRBJ2-3
CASSPQGRDTEAFF	TRBV7-6	TRBJ1-1
CAWNRQVQETQYF	TRBV30	TRBJ2-5
CASSPGGTEAFF	TRBV4-1	TRBJ1-1
CAWTVSGANVLTF	TRBV30	TRBJ2-6
CASSQNRGVQPQHF	TRBV19	TRBJ1-5
CASRAGGSYEQYF	TRBV27	TRBJ2-7
CATSDLEDRDDF	TRBV24-1	TRBJ2-7
CASSVGRGDSPLHF	TRBV9	TRBJ1-6
CASSVAGNQETQYF	TRBV9	TRBJ2-5
CASSSPLFDTQYF	TRBV6-5	TRBJ2-3
CASSGQGGGYTF	TRBV2	TRBJ1-2
CASSEGEYQPQHF	TRBV2	TRBJ1-5
CASSEKTVRGRYGYTF	TRBV6-1	TRBJ1-2
CASSHGTIEGEQFF	TRBV5-4	TRBJ2-1
CASSSTLLVEQYF	TRBV11-2	TRBJ2-7
CASNGQGVYGYTF	TRBV2	TRBJ1-2
CAWSATGGNSPLHF	TRBV30	TRBJ1-6